This TCR beta chain derives from a study of blood T cells in healthy people across ages. Study-level findings and limits: Among T cells, TCR beta diversity per million cells dropped roughly linearly as age rose.

Trimming took 1 base from V and 5 from J, leaving 12 bases between them. The CDR3 is 14 amino acids. CDR1 SGHTA and CDR2 FQGNSA come from the germline V gene. The second PCR ran about 6 to 12 cycles with a sample-barcoded 5' primer and J-beta primers. One entry per CDR3 protein results from TCRdb running MiXCR on the 5' RACE reads. The sample lists 1.4 million or so distinct CDR3 sequences; approximately 39% were seen once. Concerning this clonotype: What it recognizes is unknown.

Sequenced material: blood. This clonotype originated in a woman between 18 and 30 years old in good health. The gene calls are TRBV7-2 and TRBJ2-7; D remains ambiguous. The CDR3 reads CASSLELAPHEQYF. CDR3 DNA: TGTGCCAGCAGCTTAGAGCTGGCCCCTCACGAGCAGTACTTC.